This T cell receptor beta chain was sequenced during a study of radiation and T cells in renal cell carcinoma. The V gene's germline CDR1 is MNHNS and CDR2 SASEGT. Trimming removed 1 base at V and 5 bases at J, with 11 bases between. The CDR3 totals 14 residues. The data were produced by immunoSEQ multiplex PCR, yet TCRdb's version contains in-frame clones alone and is incomplete. Among under 9,000 clones listed, less than 70% were seen once. Documented treatment: treatment-naive control, cytoreductive nephrectomy. Control samples are tumors resected by cytoreductive nephrectomy without prior radiation. The patient's renal cell carcinoma had clear cell pathology. Broader study findings: Compared with controls, irradiated tumors showed greater TCR clonality.

On this clone: Its target is not known.

This clonotype was obtained from a man in his 60s with renal cell carcinoma. The genes are TRBV6-1 and TRBJ1-2; D is ambiguous. The specimen comprised tumor tissue, sampled from a patient whose treatment was nephrectomy without radiotherapy. CDR3 loop: CASSEGTRLYGYTF. CDR3 sequence (DNA): TGTGCCAGCAGTGAAGGAACGAGATTGTATGGCTACACCTTC.